One and the same sample provided the 17 T cell receptor beta chains below, sequenced in a study of blood T cell repertoires in COVID-19. Clones were read by immunoSEQ multiplex PCR, and TCRdb kept only the in-frame ones, dropping some. This sample carries 130,000 to 150,000 clones, around 90% of them seen once, and the ten largest clones take 1.5% to 2%. Sequenced sample: peripheral blood. These receptors all stem from a man between 65 and 80 years old with acute or convalescent COVID-19.

The chain is built from TRBV5-8 and TRBJ2-7; TRBD2 might be the D (6 bases). The V gene lost 2 bases and the J gene lost 4 bases, with 16 bases spanning the gap. Germline V gives CDR1 SGHTS, CDR2 YDEGEE. The CDR3 consists of 15 residues. The CDR3 sequence: CASSLITTRNYEQYF. Written as DNA, the CDR3 is TGTGCCAGCAGCTTAATCACGACTAGGAATTACGAGCAGTACTTC. The entire variable domain, with the rest obtained from reference TRBV5-8 and TRBJ2-7, is as follows: EAGVTQSPTHLIKTRGQQATLRCSPISGHTSVYWYQQALGLGLQFLLWYDEGEERNRGNFPPRFSGRQFPNYSSELNVNALELEDSALYLCASSLITTRNYEQYFGPGTRLTVT.

This clone was observed a handful of times. The chain joins TRBV27 to TRBJ1-2; the match to TRBD1 covers 7 bases. With 3 bases clipped from V and 4 bases from J, the junction kept 5 bases outside the gene matches. The CDR3 is 14 amino acids. Germline lookup yields CDR1 MNHEY and CDR2 SMNVEV (reference sequence). The CDR3 sequence: CASSFWGQSYGYTF. CDR3 coding DNA: TGTGCCAGCAGTTTCTGGGGACAGTCCTATGGCTACACCTTC.

The rearrangement links TRBV20-1 to TRBJ1-2; D may be TRBD1 (6 bases). The CDR3 loop spans 11 amino acids. V gave up 3 bases and J gave up 8 bases, with 10 bases separating them. Germline CDR1 and CDR2: DFQATT and SNEGSKA (reference sequence). The CDR3, as DNA: TGCAGTGCTAGCCAGGGGCGAGGCTACACCTTC. Its translation: CSASQGRGYTF.

The genes are TRBV27 and TRBJ2-1; 14 bases align to TRBD2. Germline CDR1 and CDR2: MNHEY and SMNVEV (reference sequence). V lost 6 bases to trimming and J lost 1 base; unmatched junction nucleotides: 11. The CDR3 has 19 amino acids. CDR3: CASRRSTGTSGGSYNEQFF. CDR3 in DNA: TGTGCCAGCAGACGATCTACCGGGACTAGCGGGGGATCCTACAATGAGCAGTTCTTC.

The V gene is TRBV18, the J gene TRBJ2-1; D ambiguous. Trimming left V 2 bases short and J 9 bases short, with 11 bases between. CDR1 and CDR2 from the germline V gene are KGHSH and LQKENI. The CDR3 spans 13 residues. CDR3 protein: CASSPAGNREQFF. In nucleotides, the CDR3 is TGTGCCAGCTCACCAGCAGGTAATCGTGAGCAGTTCTTC.

The rearrangement links TRBV5-6 to TRBJ1-5, with a tentative D call TRBD1 (6 bases). Germline V gene data show CDR1 as SGHDT and CDR2 as YYEEEE. CDR3 size: 15 residues. V was pared by 0 bases and J by 3 bases, with 10 bases between. Here the CDR3 DNA reads TGTGCCAGCAGCTTGGGACAGGTTCACAATCAGCCCCAGCATTTT. Amino acid sequence: CASSLGQVHNQPQHF.

CDR3 protein: CASSAEGRGTEAFF. DNA of the CDR3: TGTGCCAGTAGTGCCGAGGGCCGGGGGACTGAAGCTTTCTTT. This chain links TRBV19 with TRBJ1-1, with D tentatively TRBD1 (5 bases). Germline CDR1 LNHDA, CDR2 SQIVND (reference sequence). The CDR3 extends over 14 amino acids. Deletions cut 5 bases from V and 5 bases from J, with 15 bases between.

This clone appeared a single time. The chain couples TRBV5-4 to TRBJ2-1; possibly TRBD1 for D (5 bases). There are 15 residues in the CDR3. The germline V gene has CDR1 SGHNT and CDR2 YYREEE (reference sequence). V was trimmed by 0 bases and J by 5 bases, leaving 12 bases between them. In nucleotides, the CDR3 is TGTGCCAGCAGCTTGGTGTCAGGGTTTAACAATGAGCAGTTCTTC. Protein: CASSLVSGFNNEQFF.

This sequence joins TRBV7-2 and TRBJ1-2; the match to TRBD1 covers 11 bases. The CDR3 runs to 15 residues. CDR1 is SGHTA and CDR2 is FQGNSA in the germline V gene. V lost 5 bases, J lost 8 bases, and 10 bases stayed unmatched. CDR3 sequence reads: CASSLDGQGARGYTF. CDR3 coding DNA: TGTGCCAGCAGCCTCGATGGACAGGGGGCACGGGGCTACACCTTC.

The chain carries TRBV6-4 and TRBJ2-2, with D perhaps matching TRBD1 (6 bases). V lost 6 bases, J lost 4 bases, and 15 bases lay in between. The CDR3 is 15 residues long. Germline V gene lookup returns CDR1 MRHNA and CDR2 SNTAGT. CDR3 nucleotide sequence: TGTGCCAGCAGGAGCGTACAGGGTCCCACCGGGGAGCTGTTTTTT. Protein product: CASRSVQGPTGELFF.

The CDR3 here is CASSSQGMNTEAFF. The CDR3 nucleotides read TGTGCCAGCAGTTCCCAGGGTATGAACACTGAAGCTTTCTTT. The rearrangement joins TRBV6-5 to TRBJ1-1, with D maybe TRBD1 (5 bases). This CDR3 comprises 14 residues. V was trimmed by 4 bases and J by 0 bases, leaving 9 bases between them. Germline V gives CDR1 MNHEY, CDR2 SVGAGI.

J is TRBJ2-1 and V is TRBV11-2; 7 positions agree with TRBD1. J was trimmed by 6 bases and V by 4 bases; bases with no gene match: 3. Looked up from germline, CDR1 is SGHAT and CDR2 is FQNNGV. This CDR3 region has 13 residues. CDR3 DNA: TGTGCCAGCAGCTCGGGACAGTCCAATGAGCAGTTCTTC. Residues: CASSSGQSNEQFF. The variable domain in full, with the rest retrieved from reference TRBV11-2 and TRBJ2-1, is EAGVAQSPRYKIIEKRQSVAFWCNPISGHATLYWYQQILGQGPKLLIQFQNNGVVDDSQLPKDRFSAERLKGVDSTLKIQPAKLEDSAVYLCASSSGQSNEQFFGPGTRLTVL.

This chain uses TRBV6-5 with TRBJ1-5; D gene ambiguous. V shed 5 bases and J shed 2 bases, with 4 bases lying between them. The CDR3 is 12 residues long. Germline assignment: CDR1 MNHEY and CDR2 SVGAGI. The CDR3 protein is CASSQGNQPQHF. Here the CDR3 DNA reads TGTGCCAGCAGTCAGGGCAATCAGCCCCAGCATTTT.

V is TRBV6-2 or TRBV6-3 and J is TRBJ1-1, with a possible D match to TRBD1 (5 bases). Germline-derived CDR1 and CDR2 are MNHEY and SVGEGT. This CDR3 has 12 residues. The V end lost 3 bases, the J end lost 10 bases, and 12 bases lay between the germline ends. The CDR3 sequence: CASSYSVGGAFF. CDR3 DNA sequence: TGTGCCAGCAGTTATTCGGTGGGGGGAGCTTTCTTT.

The chain employs TRBV3-1 (or the pseudogene TRBV3-2) and TRBJ2-1; 12 positions agree with TRBD1. There are 16 residues in the CDR3. The J segment lost 4 bases and the V segment lost 7 bases, leaving 8 bases of the junction unmatched. Germline CDR1 and CDR2: LGHDT and YNNKEL (reference sequence). The CDR3 sequence is CASTGDRGPSYNEQFF. CDR3 DNA sequence: TGTGCCAGCACCGGGGACAGGGGGCCGAGTTACAATGAGCAGTTCTTC.

The J gene is TRBJ2-2, the V gene TRBV5-1, with 9 bases matching TRBD2. V trimming: 7 bases; J trimming: 0 bases; junction bases outside the gene matches: 4. The CDR3 has 15 residues. Germline values: CDR1 SGHRS, CDR2 YFSETQ. The CDR3 DNA follows: TGCGCCAGCGCCCGGACTAGCGCGAACACCGGGGAGCTGTTTTTT. Its protein product is CASARTSANTGELFF.

The chain is built from TRBV4-1 and TRBJ1-3; no reliable D call. Trimming left V 2 bases short and J 0 bases short, with 14 bases between. The CDR3 covers 17 residues. Germline loops: CDR1 MGHRA, CDR2 YSYEKL. The CDR3 reads CASSQSGSSSSGNTIYF. The CDR3 DNA is TGCGCCAGCAGCCAATCGGGGTCCTCGAGCTCTGGAAACACCATATATTTT.